This TCR beta chain was identified during a study of post-analysis software for immune sequencing data. On the study more broadly: Both relapsing-remitting and secondary progressive multiple sclerosis featured among the disease courses, as did progressive-relapsing multiple sclerosis. Regarding the study as a whole: Normalized Chao1 diversity in multiple sclerosis patients fell significantly below that of controls. TRBV segments more frequent in patients than in controls numbered roughly 5 and included TRBV5-6, TRBV5-1 and TRBV20-1. The authors found that F measure strongly co-clustered same-batch samples.

This clonotype occurred a few times. Its antigen is currently unknown. TCR beta libraries were prepared from cDNA with unique molecular identifiers. A population of about 0.85 to 11 million T cells gave rise to approximately 530,000 cDNA molecules. Each CDR3 protein gets one entry after TCRdb re-called the PCR reads with MiXCR. The data show roughly 540,000 distinct CDR3 sequences, with about a third seen just once and approximately 6% held by the top ten. The germline CDR1 and CDR2 sequences are SGDLS and YYNGEE. This CDR3 spans 13 amino acids. V shed 1 base and J shed 2 bases, with 6 bases lying between them.

The specimen was blood. This chain joins TRBV9 and TRBJ2-5, with D tentatively TRBD1 (5 bases). The sequence was obtained from a girl between 2 and 17 years old with multiple sclerosis. DNA of the CDR3: TGTGCCAGCAGCGTAAAGGGGCAAGAGACCCAGTACTTC. Translating it yields CASSVKGQETQYF.